One sample yielded the 5 T cell receptor beta chains listed below, sequenced in a study of shared clonotypes between healthy human individuals (TCRdb year 2020). The library relied on the immunoSEQ multiplex PCR assay. The table was pulled from immuneACCESS by TCRdb, which kept in-frame rearrangements only. Such tables lose some clones; where checked, under half of the loss comes from unresolved V genes, and the rest has no known cause. The sample includes roughly 410,000 clones, with 95% to 97% observed a single time. The ten biggest clones cover 0.32% of the sample. The specimen sequenced was memory CD8+ T cells sorted from blood. In the paper's terms, the cell subset or site label means: CD45RO+ cells pooled with CCR7-negative TemRA cells. Receptor source: a man younger than 40 in good health.

This sequence joins TRBV5-4 and TRBJ1-1; D not certain. The CDR3 consists of 15 residues. Trimming removed 0 bases at V and 5 bases at J, with 14 bases between. Germline-derived CDR1 and CDR2 are SGHNT and YYREEE (reference sequence). The CDR3 DNA reads as TGTGCCAGCAGCTTGGGGACGGCCCCCGGGACTGAAGCTTTCTTT. Translating gives CASSLGTAPGTEAFF.

The gene calls are TRBV7-2 and TRBJ1-4; 7 bases are a match to TRBD1. Trimming took 5 bases from V and 8 from J; bases not matched to a gene: 8. Per the germline V gene, CDR1 is SGHTA and CDR2 is FQGNSA. This CDR3 spans 14 amino acids. Written as DNA, the CDR3 is TGTGCCAGCAGCCCAGGGGGAGGCGGGGAAAAACTGTTTTTT. Translating it yields CASSPGGGGEKLFF. The whole variable domain, filled in from reference TRBV7-2 and TRBJ1-4, reads GAGVSQSPSNKVTEKGKDVELRCDPISGHTALYWYRQSLGQGLEFLIYFQGNSAPDKSGLPSDRFSAERTGGSVSTLTIQRTQQEDSAVYLCASSPGGGGEKLFFGSGTQLSVL.

Here the CDR3 reads CSVPNGTAYGYTF. CDR3 nucleotides: TGCAGCGTACCAAACGGGACAGCCTATGGCTACACCTTC. This chain links TRBV29-1 with TRBJ1-2, with 7 positions matching TRBD1. CDR3 length: 13 residues. J gave up 4 bases and V 6 bases, and 8 bases lay outside the gene matches. Germline loops: CDR1 SQVTM, CDR2 ANQGSEA. The variable domain in full, completed from reference TRBV29-1 and TRBJ1-2, reads SAVISQKPSRDICQRGTSLTIQCQVDSQVTMMFWYRQQPGQSLTLIATANQGSEATYESGFVIDKFPISRPNLTFSTLTVSNMSPEDSSIYLCSVPNGTAYGYTFGSGTRLTVV.

Of note for this clone: Other DNA sequences in this specimen translate into the identical CDR3. The rearrangement joins TRBV19 to TRBJ2-1; D not resolved. Trimming removed 3 bases at V and 2 bases at J, with 2 bases between. The germline gives CDR1 LNHDA, CDR2 SQIVND (reference sequence). The CDR3 is 12 residues long. The CDR3 is CASSIPYNEQFF. For the CDR3, the DNA is TGTGCCAGTAGTATCCCCTACAATGAGCAGTTCTTC.

The chain is built from TRBV19 and TRBJ1-1; no reliable D call. Per the germline V gene, CDR1 is LNHDA and CDR2 is SQIVND (reference sequence). CDR3 size: 13 residues. With 4 bases removed from V and 5 bases from J, the gap between germline ends came to 11 bases. CDR3 nucleotides: TGTGCCAGTAGTAACCGGGCGCGGACTGAAGCTTTCTTT. Translating it yields CASSNRARTEAFF.